These 23 T cell receptor beta chains share one sample of origin, sequenced in a study of cytomegalovirus exposure and HLA in healthy donors (dated by TCRdb to the late 2010s). Library construction relied on the immunoSEQ multiplex PCR assay. For the multiplex PCR, a mixture combining 60 forward primers for TCR Vbeta segments and 13 reverse primers for TCR Jbeta segments was used. TCRdb re-hosts the immuneACCESS table, in-frame sequences only. Its copies lack some clones; in the studies checked, an unresolved V gene accounts for under half of them, and the cause for the rest is not known. This sample holds 100,000 to 150,000 clones; around four fifths were observed only once. The ten largest clones take up around 20% of the sample. Sequenced material: PBMCs. These receptor sequences come from a young man in good health and CMV-seropositive.

The chain employs TRBV4-1 and TRBJ2-2, with TRBD2 identical over 10 bases. Germline assignment: CDR1 MGHRA and CDR2 YSYEKL. The CDR3 runs 16 residues. Trimming at V came to 2 bases and at J to 3 bases, leaving 3 bases not matched to a gene. The CDR3 DNA follows: TGCGCCAGCAGCCAAAAGAGCGGGGGGGACACCGGGGAGCTGTTTTTT. Its protein is CASSQKSGGDTGELFF.

The chain uses TRBV6-6 and TRBJ1-1; a possible D gene is TRBD1 (5 bases). V shed 4 bases and J shed 4 bases, with 10 bases lying between them. The germline CDR1 and CDR2 sequences are MNHNY and SVGAGI (reference sequence). The CDR3 runs to 13 residues. CDR3 nucleotides: TGTGCCAGCAGTTTAGGGGTCAGCACTGAAGCTTTCTTT. This sequence encodes CASSLGVSTEAFF.

CDR3: CASSTPGSRYF. The CDR3, as DNA: TGTGCCAGCAGTACGCCGGGTTCTCGGTACTTC. The chain uses TRBV28 and TRBJ2-7; no clear D. The CDR3 consists of 11 residues. V was trimmed by 5 bases and J by 12 bases, leaving 14 bases between them. CDR1 and CDR2 (germline): MDHEN, SYDVKM.

This chain connects TRBV2 to TRBJ2-7; no clear D. Per the germline V gene, CDR1 is SNHLY and CDR2 is FYNNEI. This CDR3 comprises 12 residues. Trimming shortened V by 7 bases and J by 0 bases, and 7 bases separated the two germline ends. DNA of the CDR3: TGTGCCAGCACCTCTAGCTCCTACGAGCAGTACTTC. It specifies CASTSSSYEQYF.

The chain carries TRBV15 and TRBJ2-4, with TRBD1 matching over 9 bases. Trimming cost V 6 bases and J 8 bases; bases outside gene matches: 5. CDR1 is LNHNV, CDR2 YYDKDF, per germline (reference sequence). The CDR3 runs 13 residues. CDR3 nucleotide sequence: TGTGCCACCAGAACCGGGACAGGGTACATTCAGTACTTC. Its translation: CATRTGTGYIQYF.

The chain links TRBV5-1 to TRBJ2-1, with D unclear. Germline values: CDR1 SGHRS, CDR2 YFSETQ. V lost 4 bases and J lost 8, with 10 bases in between. The CDR3 totals 12 residues. The CDR3 region has the DNA TGCGCCAGCAGCCTCGTAGCTTATGAGCAGTTCTTC. This translates into CASSLVAYEQFF.

This rearrangement joins TRBV10-1 to TRBJ2-5, with D maybe TRBD2 (6 bases). The DNA matches TRBJ2-7 better at its end, which makes the J call doubtful. The CDR3 spans 13 residues. Germline values: CDR1 WNHNN, CDR2 SYGVQD (reference sequence). CDR3 protein: CASSESGGYEQYF. CDR3 nucleotides: TGCGCCAGCAGTGAGTCGGGGGGATACGAGCAGTACTTC.

This clone has more than one count but fewer than ten. The V gene is TRBV5-5, the J gene TRBJ2-6, with D maybe TRBD2 (6 bases). The CDR3 runs 15 residues. CDR1 and CDR2 (germline): SGHKS, YYEKEE (reference sequence). V gave up 5 bases and J gave up 1 base, with 10 bases separating them. The CDR3 reads CASRIGGSGANVLTF. CDR3 DNA sequence: TGTGCCAGCAGAATCGGGGGATCTGGGGCCAACGTCCTGACTTTC.

The rearrangement links TRBV19 to TRBJ2-7; possible D gene TRBD1, 5 bases. The CDR3 has 12 amino acids. From germline, CDR1 is LNHDA and CDR2 SQIVND (reference sequence). The V and J ends lost 6 bases and 5 bases respectively, with 11 bases between them. The CDR3 sequence is CASSQGINEQYF. CDR3 DNA sequence: TGTGCCAGTAGCCAGGGTATCAACGAGCAGTACTTC.

V gene TRBV11-2 combines with J gene TRBJ1-3; D gene uncertain. V lost 1 base and J lost 0, with 4 bases in between. This CDR3 has 14 amino acids. Germline V gene lookup returns CDR1 SGHAT and CDR2 FQNNGV. The CDR3 nucleotides are TGTGCCAGCAGCTTAGTCGGCTCTGGAAACACCATATATTTT. It encodes CASSLVGSGNTIYF.

The chain employs TRBV7-7 and TRBJ2-3; D unresolved. The CDR3 runs to 15 residues. Germline V gives CDR1 SSHAT, CDR2 FNYEAQ (reference sequence). V was clipped by 2 bases and J by 0 bases, with 9 bases between them. The CDR3 protein is CASSLSSLSTDTQYF. The DNA of the CDR3 is TGTGCCAGCAGCTTATCCTCACTTAGCACAGATACGCAGTATTTT.

This chain connects TRBV12-5 to TRBJ2-7; 9 positions agree with TRBD1. Germline CDR1 is LGHNT and CDR2 is FRNRAP. The CDR3 has 18 residues. With V trimmed by 2 bases and J by 1 base, 12 bases remained unmatched. The chain's CDR3 is CASGLTPNRTGDSYEQYF. CDR3 sequence (DNA): TGTGCTAGTGGTTTGACCCCAAATCGGACAGGGGATTCCTACGAGCAGTACTTC.

This clone has only a few counts. The CDR3 loop is CASSDAREQYF. The CDR3 DNA follows: TGTGCCAGCAGTGACGCGAGGGAGCAGTACTTC. The rearrangement links TRBV2 to TRBJ2-7; D remains unclear. CDR1 and CDR2 (germline): SNHLY, FYNNEI. The V and J ends lost 3 bases and 7 bases respectively, with 7 bases between them. This CDR3 is built from 11 residues.

This clone was counted many times. This sequence joins TRBV6-1 and TRBJ2-2; tentative D call: TRBD2 (5 bases). Trimming took off 1 base at V and 4 bases at J, with 7 bases between the two ends. There are 14 residues in the CDR3. Germline CDR1 reads MNHNS; CDR2 reads SASEGT. The DNA of the CDR3 is TGTGCCAGCAGTGAAGGACTAATCACCGGGGAGCTGTTTTTT. This translates into CASSEGLITGELFF.

A few counts support this clone. The V gene is TRBV6-1, the J gene TRBJ1-1; D is undetermined. This CDR3 spans 13 amino acids. The germline CDR1 and CDR2 sequences are MNHNS and SASEGT. V was clipped by 8 bases and J by 2 bases, with 12 bases between them. Written as DNA, the CDR3 is TGTGCCAGCTCGGAGACTCTAAACACTGAAGCTTTCTTT. Its protein is CASSETLNTEAFF.

V and J are TRBV21-1 and TRBJ1-5. TRBV21-1 is given as a pseudogene. The CDR3 spans 14 residues. CDR3 coding DNA: TGTGCCAGCCCCCGCGGGGGCCGTGATCAGCCCCAGCATTTT. It is translated as CASPRGGRDQPQHF.

The genes are TRBV19 and TRBJ2-5; TRBD2 agrees at 13 bases. The CDR3 loop spans 17 amino acids. The V gene's germline CDR1 is LNHDA and CDR2 SQIVND (reference sequence). Trimming cost V 6 bases and J 4 bases; bases outside gene matches: 11. CDR3 sequence (DNA): TGTGCCAGTAGGCCGGGACTAGCGGGACGGCAGGGAGAGACCCAGTACTTC. Its protein is CASRPGLAGRQGETQYF. The full variable domain, completed using reference TRBV19 and TRBJ2-5, is DGGITQSPKYLFRKEGQNVTLSCEQNLNHDAMYWYRQDPGQGLRLIYYSQIVNDFQKGDIAEGYSVSREKKESFPLTVTSAQKNPTAFYLCASRPGLAGRQGETQYFGPGTRLLVL.

This chain uses TRBV9 with TRBJ2-2; D remains ambiguous. CDR3 length equals 17 residues. In germline, CDR1 is SGDLS, CDR2 YYNGEE. The V end lost 0 bases, the J end lost 0 bases, and 12 bases lay between the germline ends. The CDR3 sequence is CASSVGHYLPNTGELFF. CDR3 coding DNA: TGTGCCAGCAGCGTAGGCCACTATCTCCCGAACACCGGGGAGCTGTTTTTT. Together with reference TRBV9 and TRBJ2-2, the CDR3 gives the full variable domain: DSGVTQTPKHLITATGQRVTLRCSPRSGDLSVYWYQQSLDQGLQFLIQYYNGEERAKGNILERFSAQQFPDLHSELNLSSLELGDSALYFCASSVGHYLPNTGELFFGEGSRLTVL.

The gene calls are TRBV7-2 and TRBJ1-1, with D uncertain. This CDR3 comprises 14 residues. Trimming removed 0 bases at V and 1 base at J, with 6 bases between. Germline V CDR1 and CDR2: SGHTA, FQGNSA. This chain's CDR3 is CASSLAVANTEAFF. Written as DNA, the CDR3 is TGTGCCAGCAGCTTAGCGGTGGCGAACACTGAAGCTTTCTTT.

V gene TRBV19 combines with J gene TRBJ1-1; 12 positions match TRBD1. CDR3 size: 13 residues. Trimming at V came to 6 bases and at J to 6 bases, leaving 2 bases not matched to a gene. Germline CDR1 reads LNHDA; CDR2 reads SQIVND (reference sequence). CDR3 in amino acids: CASRGQGASEAFF. CDR3 DNA sequence: TGTGCCAGTAGGGGACAGGGGGCTTCTGAAGCTTTCTTT.

This clone was counted a few times. The gene calls are TRBV18 and TRBJ2-3, with TRBD2 matching over 11 bases. CDR1 KGHSH and CDR2 LQKENI come from the germline V gene. The CDR3 length is 16 residues. With 0 bases clipped from V and 5 bases from J, the junction kept 4 bases outside the gene matches. As DNA, the CDR3 is TGTGCCAGCTCACCACCGGTAGCGGGGGGGAGAGATACGCAGTATTTT. Encoded protein: CASSPPVAGGRDTQYF.

This chain uses TRBV4-1 with TRBJ2-7; D is possibly TRBD1 (5 bases). Trimming cost V 5 bases and J 4 bases, with 15 bases left between them. Germline CDR1 is MGHRA and CDR2 is YSYEKL. The CDR3 has 14 amino acids. The DNA of the CDR3 is TGCGCCAGCAGCTTCCTCGGGCAGGGTTACGAGCAGTACTTC. This encodes CASSFLGQGYEQYF.

The chain links TRBV2 to TRBJ2-5; weak D call: TRBD2 (5 bases). The length of the CDR3 is 11 residues. CDR1 is SNHLY, CDR2 FYNNEI, per germline. The ends were cut back, 8 bases at V and 5 bases at J, with 9 bases in the middle. The CDR3 region is CASGSRETQYF. For the CDR3, the DNA is TGTGCCAGCGGGAGCAGGGAGACCCAGTACTTC.